One and the same sample provided the 26 T cell receptor beta chains below, sequenced in a study of CD8 T cells in ankylosing spondylitis. TCRdb re-called the 5' RACE reads through MiXCR, storing one row per CDR3 protein. The sample holds under 170,000 distinct CDR3 sequences, approximately 48% seen once. Sequencing was performed on synovial fluid, either unsorted or a sorted T cell fraction (not recorded which). The source of these receptors is a male donor with ankylosing spondylitis.

The V and J genes are TRBV10-3 and TRBJ2-5, with D possibly matching TRBD1 (7 bases). The CDR3 sequence is 17 residues long. The germline V and J ends were trimmed by 2 bases and 5 bases, with 21 bases remaining between them. CDR1 is ENHRY and CDR2 is SYGVKD in the germline V gene. The CDR3, as DNA: TGTGCCATCAGTGAGCCCTCGGCGGGACCCAGGGGGGAGACCCAGTACTTC. It translates to CAISEPSAGPRGETQYF.

With respect to this clonotype: The junction shows a germline mismatch at one end, possibly a read error. The chain uses TRBV29-1 and TRBJ2-1, with D uncertain. This CDR3 spans 12 amino acids. Germline V gene sequence: CDR1 SQVTM, CDR2 ANQGSEA. CDR3 coding DNA: TGCAGCGTATCGGACGGTTACAAGGAGCAGTTCTTC. Its translation is CSVSDGYKEQFF.

This clonotype turned up a few times. The chain couples TRBV9 to TRBJ1-4, with D possibly TRBD1 on 6 matching bases. Trimming shortened V by 0 bases and J by 6 bases, and 12 bases separated the two germline ends. CDR3 size: 15 residues. Germline V gene lookup returns CDR1 SGDLS and CDR2 YYNGEE. The CDR3 here is CASSVGTGRYEKLFF. Written as DNA, the CDR3 is TGTGCCAGCAGCGTAGGAACAGGGCGGTATGAAAAACTGTTTTTT.

The chain links TRBV20-1 to TRBJ2-5; 7 nucleotides line up with TRBD2. With 2 bases clipped from V and 7 bases from J, the junction kept 13 bases outside the gene matches. The CDR3 extends over 15 amino acids. Germline CDR1 is DFQATT and CDR2 is SNEGSKA (reference sequence). In DNA form, the CDR3 reads TGCAGTGCTAGATCGAGCGGGGCGGCCCTATGGACCCAGTACTTC. This translates into CSARSSGAALWTQYF.

The chain carries TRBV30 and TRBJ2-5; possibly TRBD2 for D (5 bases). This CDR3 region has 14 residues. V shed 7 bases and J shed 6 bases, with 21 bases lying between them. Germline CDR1 reads GTSNPN; CDR2 reads SVGIG (reference sequence). The CDR3 coding sequence is TGTGCCTTCCGTCTGGGTGGAAGCGGTCAGACCCAGTACTTC. This gives the protein CAFRLGGSGQTQYF. The complete variable domain, with remaining parts taken from reference TRBV30 and TRBJ2-5, reads SQTIHQWPATLVQPVGSPLSLECTVEGTSNPNLYWYRQAAGRGLQLLFYSVGIGQISSEVPQNLSASRPQDRQFILSSKKLLLSDSGFYLCAFRLGGSGQTQYFGPGTRLLVL.

In this sample, this clonotype turned up many times. This sequence joins TRBV24-1 and TRBJ2-1; D is unresolved. Germline-derived CDR1 and CDR2 are KGHDR and SFDVKD. CDR3 size: 12 residues. Trimming shortened V by 9 bases and J by 8 bases, and 13 bases separated the two germline ends. The CDR3 nucleotides read TGTGCCACCGCAGCAAGCTTCGATGAGCAGTTCTTC. Amino acid sequence: CATAASFDEQFF.

The chain links TRBV20-1 to TRBJ2-7, with 12 positions matching TRBD2. The CDR3 spans 15 residues. V dropped 6 bases and J dropped 3; count of bases not matched to a gene: 9. Germline V gives CDR1 DFQATT, CDR2 SNEGSKA (reference sequence). In DNA, the CDR3 is TGCAGTGCCCCGCACCTAGCGGGAGGGGGCTACGAGCAGTACTTC. Its translation: CSAPHLAGGGYEQYF.

This clonotype has just a few counts. This rearrangement joins TRBV3-1 to TRBJ1-1, with D tentatively TRBD1 (6 bases). CDR3 length: 15 amino acids. Per germline, CDR1 LGHDT and CDR2 YNNKEL (reference sequence). Trimming took 4 bases from V and 0 from J, leaving 12 bases between them. The CDR3 region is CASSPDSFMNTEAFF. The CDR3, as DNA: TGTGCCAGCAGCCCGGACAGTTTCATGAACACTGAAGCTTTCTTT.

The genes are TRBV6-5 and TRBJ1-1; a possible D gene is TRBD1 (5 bases). The CDR3 sequence is 14 residues long. CDR1 and CDR2 from the germline V gene are MNHEY and SVGAGI. V was shortened by 2 bases and J by 4 bases, with 11 bases between the two germline ends. This chain's CDR3 is CASSYGGGGTEAFF. DNA of the CDR3: TGTGCCAGCAGTTACGGTGGGGGTGGCACTGAAGCTTTCTTT.

The chain uses TRBV6-1 and TRBJ2-7; possibly TRBD1 for D (5 bases). The CDR3 has 16 amino acids. V lost 0 bases and J 3 bases, leaving 15 bases between the germline ends. Germline values: CDR1 MNHNS, CDR2 SASEGT. In DNA form, the CDR3 reads TGTGCCAGCAGTGAAGCGCAGGGTTCCCCCTACTACGAGCAGTACTTC. This gives the protein CASSEAQGSPYYEQYF.

Ten or more counts support this clonotype. The chain carries TRBV4-3 and TRBJ2-3, with 9 positions matching TRBD2. V was clipped by 0 bases and J by 4 bases; unmatched bases: 5. CDR1 is LGHNA and CDR2 is YSLEER in the germline V gene. The CDR3 runs to 16 residues. CDR3 DNA: TGCGCCAGCAGCCAAGAAGGCGGGAGGGCCGCAGATACGCAGTATTTT. Translated: CASSQEGGRAADTQYF.

The gene calls are TRBV6-1 and TRBJ2-3; D is ambiguous. V lost 8 bases to trimming and J lost 1 base, with 10 bases between them. Germline V lookup: CDR1 MNHNS, CDR2 SASEGT. This CDR3 contains 13 residues. CDR3 amino acids: CASARPGTDTQYF. CDR3 coding DNA: TGTGCCAGCGCGAGGCCCGGCACAGATACGCAGTATTTT.

This clonotype has a handful of counts. This sequence joins TRBV29-1 and TRBJ2-1, with 12 nucleotides matching TRBD2. The CDR3 contains 15 residues. Germline loops: CDR1 SQVTM, CDR2 ANQGSEA. The junction had 4 bases not matched to a gene; V was cut back by 3 bases and J by 4 bases. This chain's CDR3 is CSVDGLAGFYNEQFF. The CDR3 nucleotides are TGCAGCGTTGACGGACTAGCGGGATTTTACAATGAGCAGTTCTTC.

The rearrangement joins TRBV21-1 to TRBJ2-2. TRBV21-1 is described as a pseudogene. The CDR3 runs 15 residues. CDR3 nucleotides: TGTGCCAGCAGCAAAGTGAGCAGGTACACCGGGGAGCTGTTTTTT. This encodes CASSKVSRYTGELFF.

Only a few counts were recorded for this clonotype. The CDR3 region has the DNA TGCGCCAGCAGCCAAGAACTAGCGACCTACAATGAGCAGTTCTTC. Translating it yields CASSQELATYNEQFF. The V and J genes are TRBV4-3 and TRBJ2-1; TRBD2 agrees at 7 bases. This CDR3 is built from 15 residues. V shed 0 bases, J shed 2 bases, and the junction held 1 base outside the gene matches. In germline, CDR1 is LGHNA, CDR2 YSLEER.

The table lists this clonotype with a few counts. The chain uses TRBV4-1 and TRBJ2-1; 7 nucleotides line up with TRBD1. V lost 5 bases to trimming and J lost 12 bases; unmatched junction nucleotides: 13. Germline CDR1 is MGHRA and CDR2 is YSYEKL. CDR3 length: 14 residues. The CDR3 sequence: CASSSNYRGRGQFF. CDR3 bases: TGCGCCAGCAGCTCAAACTACAGGGGTAGAGGGCAGTTCTTC.

The chain uses TRBV7-7 and TRBJ1-4, with D perhaps TRBD1 (5 bases). The germline CDR1 and CDR2 sequences are SSHAT and FNYEAQ (reference sequence). Trimming left V 10 bases short and J 8 bases short, with 11 bases between. The CDR3 runs 11 residues. As DNA, the CDR3 is TGTGCCATCCTCGGGGGGGAAAAACTGTTTTTT. It specifies CAILGGEKLFF.

This clonotype is a singleton in its sample. The chain links TRBV7-9 to TRBJ1-6; TRBD1 is a possible D gene (5 bases). There are 17 residues in the CDR3. In germline, CDR1 is SEHNR, CDR2 FQNEAQ (reference sequence). V was trimmed by 4 bases and J by 10 bases, leaving 23 bases between them. This CDR3 reads CASSSTPTQGESSPLHF. CDR3 sequence (DNA): TGTGCCAGCAGCTCGACCCCGACCCAGGGTGAAAGCTCACCCCTCCACTTT.

The J gene is TRBJ2-1, the V gene TRBV3-1; 9 positions match TRBD2. The germline gives CDR1 LGHDT, CDR2 YNNKEL (reference sequence). There are 12 residues in the CDR3. V lost 4 bases to trimming and J lost 12 bases; unmatched junction nucleotides: 4. CDR3 loop: CASSRLAGPQFF. The CDR3 nucleotides are TGTGCCAGCAGCCGCCTAGCGGGGCCGCAGTTCTTC.

The gene calls are TRBV11-1 and TRBJ2-4, with D possibly called TRBD1 or TRBD2 (5 bases each). V lost 5 bases and J 1 base, leaving 21 bases between the germline ends. The germline V gene has CDR1 SGHAT and CDR2 FQDESV (reference sequence). The CDR3 totals 18 residues. The CDR3 DNA follows: TGTGCCAGCAGCACCAACCGCGTAGGGGAGTTGGCCAAAAACATTCAGTACTTC. Protein product: CASSTNRVGELAKNIQYF.

This clonotype appeared a single time. The chain uses TRBV7-6 and TRBJ2-3, with unresolved D. With 6 bases removed from V and 0 bases from J, the gap between germline ends came to 16 bases. This CDR3 is built from 16 residues. Germline V lookup: CDR1 SGHVS, CDR2 FNYEAQ. In nucleotides, the CDR3 is TGTGCCAGCAGTCCACAGCAGCCTATTAGCACAGATACGCAGTATTTT. Amino acid sequence: CASSPQQPISTDTQYF.

The chain links TRBV4-2 to TRBJ2-5; D gene unclear. Trimming stripped 1 base from V and 3 bases from J, with 9 bases between. Germline V gene lookup returns CDR1 LGHNA and CDR2 YNFKEQ. CDR3 length: 14 amino acids. The CDR3 DNA follows: TGTGCCAGCAGCCAAGCTTTTCTGGAAGAGACCCAGTACTTC. Protein sequence: CASSQAFLEETQYF.

The rearrangement joins TRBV7-9 to TRBJ2-3; D is unresolved. V shed 8 bases and J shed 2 bases, with 14 bases lying between them. Germline CDR1 SEHNR, CDR2 FQNEAQ (reference sequence). The CDR3 consists of 14 residues. This CDR3 reads CASWSSAYTDTQYF. The CDR3 DNA sequence: TGTGCCAGCTGGAGCTCTGCATACACAGATACGCAGTATTTT.

This clonotype was seen many times. The V gene is TRBV28, the J gene TRBJ1-5; 7 bases are a match to TRBD1. Germline CDR1 is MDHEN and CDR2 is SYDVKM. After removal of 7 bases from V and 4 bases from J, the junction contained 10 bases not matched to a gene. The CDR3 is 15 residues long. CDR3: CASTRQGFTNQPQHF. CDR3 DNA: TGTGCCAGCACCCGACAGGGATTTACAAATCAGCCCCAGCATTTT.

This clonotype was seen a few times. The chain joins TRBV12-3 or TRBV12-4 to TRBJ2-2; D is unresolved. V lost 2 bases, J lost 6 bases, and 7 bases lay in between. This CDR3 has 13 residues. CDR3 sequence: CASSLKVPGELFF. Written as DNA, the CDR3 is TGTGCCAGCAGTTTAAAAGTTCCCGGGGAGCTGTTTTTT.

This clonotype was counted ten times or more. The genes are TRBV20-1 and TRBJ2-7; 10 nucleotides align to TRBD1. Germline trimming cut 5 bases from V and 3 bases from J; bases unmatched to any gene: 19. The V gene's germline CDR1 is DFQATT and CDR2 SNEGSKA (reference sequence). The CDR3 covers 18 residues. CDR3: CSARGNGQGETFFYEQYF. In DNA form, the CDR3 reads TGCAGTGCTCGGGGTAACGGACAGGGGGAGACTTTTTTCTACGAGCAGTACTTC.